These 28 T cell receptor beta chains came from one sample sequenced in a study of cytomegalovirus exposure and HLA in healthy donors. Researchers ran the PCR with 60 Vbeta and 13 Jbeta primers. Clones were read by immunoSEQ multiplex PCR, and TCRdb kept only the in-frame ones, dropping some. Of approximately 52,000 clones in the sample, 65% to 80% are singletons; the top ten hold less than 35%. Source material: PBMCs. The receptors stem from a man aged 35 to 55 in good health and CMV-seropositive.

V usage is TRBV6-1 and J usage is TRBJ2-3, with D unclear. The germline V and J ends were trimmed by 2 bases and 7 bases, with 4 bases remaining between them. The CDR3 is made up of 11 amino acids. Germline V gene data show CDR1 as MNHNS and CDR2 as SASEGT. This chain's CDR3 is CASSETNTQYF. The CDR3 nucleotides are TGTGCCAGCAGTGAAACAAATACGCAGTATTTT.

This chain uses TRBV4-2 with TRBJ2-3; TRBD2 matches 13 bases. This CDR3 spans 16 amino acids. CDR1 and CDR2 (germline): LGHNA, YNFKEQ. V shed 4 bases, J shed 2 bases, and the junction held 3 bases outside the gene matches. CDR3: CASSPTSGGATDTQYF. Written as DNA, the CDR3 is TGTGCCAGCAGCCCTACTAGCGGGGGGGCCACAGATACGCAGTATTTT.

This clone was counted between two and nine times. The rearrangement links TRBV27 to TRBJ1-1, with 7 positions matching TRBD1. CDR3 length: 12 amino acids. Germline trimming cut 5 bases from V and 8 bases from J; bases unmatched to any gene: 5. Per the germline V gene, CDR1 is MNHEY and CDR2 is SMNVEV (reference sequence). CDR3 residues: CASSTKTGEAFF. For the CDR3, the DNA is TGTGCCAGCAGTACCAAGACAGGGGAAGCTTTCTTT.

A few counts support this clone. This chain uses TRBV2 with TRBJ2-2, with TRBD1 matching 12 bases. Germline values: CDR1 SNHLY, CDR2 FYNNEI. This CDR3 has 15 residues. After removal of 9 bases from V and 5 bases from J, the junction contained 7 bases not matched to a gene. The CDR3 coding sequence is TGTGCCAGATCGGGACAGGGGGCACCTACCGGGGAGCTGTTTTTT. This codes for CARSGQGAPTGELFF.

The CDR3 reads CASSPQTGTGYEQYF. CDR3 bases: TGTGCCAGCAGCCCCCAGACAGGGACGGGTTACGAGCAGTACTTC. V usage is TRBV9 and J usage is TRBJ2-7, with 7 bases lining up with TRBD1. The CDR3 extends over 15 amino acids. Per the germline V gene, CDR1 is SGDLS and CDR2 is YYNGEE. V gave up 4 bases and J gave up 4 bases; unmatched junction bases: 11.

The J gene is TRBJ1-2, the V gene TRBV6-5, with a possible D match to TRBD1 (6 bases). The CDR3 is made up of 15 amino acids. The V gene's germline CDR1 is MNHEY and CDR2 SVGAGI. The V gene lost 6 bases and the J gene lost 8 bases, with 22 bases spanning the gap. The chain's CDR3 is CASRMNLKGVKGYTF. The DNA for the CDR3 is TGTGCCAGCAGAATGAATTTGAAGGGGGTAAAAGGCTACACCTTC.

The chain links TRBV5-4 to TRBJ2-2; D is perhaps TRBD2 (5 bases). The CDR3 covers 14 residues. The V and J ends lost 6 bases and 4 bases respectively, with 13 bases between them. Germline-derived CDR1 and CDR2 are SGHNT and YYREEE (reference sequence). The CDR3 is CASNLLGSTGELFF. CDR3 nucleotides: TGTGCCAGCAACCTACTAGGATCCACCGGGGAGCTGTTTTTT.

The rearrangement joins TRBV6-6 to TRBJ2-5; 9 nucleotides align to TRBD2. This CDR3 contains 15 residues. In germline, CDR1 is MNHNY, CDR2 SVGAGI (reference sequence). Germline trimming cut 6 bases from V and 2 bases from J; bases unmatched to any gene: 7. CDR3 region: CASSEAGGRQETQYF. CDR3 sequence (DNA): TGTGCCAGCAGCGAGGCGGGGGGGCGTCAAGAGACCCAGTACTTC.

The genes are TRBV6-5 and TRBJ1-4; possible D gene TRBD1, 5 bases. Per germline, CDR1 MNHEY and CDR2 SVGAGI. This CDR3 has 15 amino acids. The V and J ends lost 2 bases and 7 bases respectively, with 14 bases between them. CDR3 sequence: CASSYRGIEGEKLFF. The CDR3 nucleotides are TGTGCCAGCAGTTACCGGGGGATTGAGGGTGAAAAACTGTTTTTT.

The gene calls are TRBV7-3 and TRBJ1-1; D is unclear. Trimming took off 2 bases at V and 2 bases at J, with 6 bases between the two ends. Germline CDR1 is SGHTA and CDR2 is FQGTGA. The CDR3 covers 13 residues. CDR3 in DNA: TGTGCCAGCAGCTTAGCGCCTAACACTGAAGCTTTCTTT. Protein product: CASSLAPNTEAFF.

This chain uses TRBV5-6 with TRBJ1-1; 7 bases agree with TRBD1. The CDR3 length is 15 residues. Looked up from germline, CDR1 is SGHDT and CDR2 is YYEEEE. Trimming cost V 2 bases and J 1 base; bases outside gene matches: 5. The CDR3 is CASSFEGGSNTEAFF. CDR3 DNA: TGTGCCAGCAGCTTCGAAGGGGGCTCGAACACTGAAGCTTTCTTT.

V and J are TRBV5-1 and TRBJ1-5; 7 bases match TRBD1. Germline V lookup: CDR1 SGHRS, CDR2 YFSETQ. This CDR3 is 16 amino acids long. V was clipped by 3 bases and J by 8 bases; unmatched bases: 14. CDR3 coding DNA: TGCGCCAGCAGCTCCGCCGGGACAGACTTCGGAGAGCCCCAGCATTTT. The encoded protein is CASSSAGTDFGEPQHF.

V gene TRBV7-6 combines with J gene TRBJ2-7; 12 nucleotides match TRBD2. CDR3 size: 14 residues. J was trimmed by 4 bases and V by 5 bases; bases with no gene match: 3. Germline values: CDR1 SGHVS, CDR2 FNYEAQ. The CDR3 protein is CASSTGLAGYEQYF. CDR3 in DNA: TGTGCCAGCAGCACCGGACTAGCGGGGTACGAGCAGTACTTC.

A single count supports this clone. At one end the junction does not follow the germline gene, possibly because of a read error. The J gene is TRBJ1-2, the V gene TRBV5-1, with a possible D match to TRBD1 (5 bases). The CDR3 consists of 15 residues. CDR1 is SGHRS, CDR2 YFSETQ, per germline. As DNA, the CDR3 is TGCTCCAGCAGCTACGAAAGGGGCGCCAACTATGGCTACACCTTC. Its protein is CSSSYERGANYGYTF.

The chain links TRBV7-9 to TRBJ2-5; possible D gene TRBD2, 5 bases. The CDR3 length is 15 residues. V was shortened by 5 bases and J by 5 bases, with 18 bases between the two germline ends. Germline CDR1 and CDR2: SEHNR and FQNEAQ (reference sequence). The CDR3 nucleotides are TGTGCCAGCAGCCAAAACGTGTTCGGCGGGGAGACCCAGTACTTC. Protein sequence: CASSQNVFGGETQYF.

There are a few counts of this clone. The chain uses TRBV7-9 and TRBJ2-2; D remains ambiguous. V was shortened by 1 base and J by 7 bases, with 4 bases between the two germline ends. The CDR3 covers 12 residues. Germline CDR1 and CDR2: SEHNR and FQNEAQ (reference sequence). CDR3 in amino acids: CASSLELGELFF. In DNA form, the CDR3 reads TGTGCCAGCAGCTTAGAGCTCGGGGAGCTGTTTTTT.

This chain's CDR3 is CASSVGSGRTGELFF. Written as DNA, the CDR3 is TGCGCCAGCAGTGTGGGTAGCGGGCGCACCGGGGAGCTGTTTTTT. The rearrangement links TRBV10-1 to TRBJ2-2; 7 positions match TRBD2. The CDR3 consists of 15 residues. J was trimmed by 4 bases and V by 4 bases; bases with no gene match: 6. Germline lookup yields CDR1 WNHNN and CDR2 SYGVQD (reference sequence).

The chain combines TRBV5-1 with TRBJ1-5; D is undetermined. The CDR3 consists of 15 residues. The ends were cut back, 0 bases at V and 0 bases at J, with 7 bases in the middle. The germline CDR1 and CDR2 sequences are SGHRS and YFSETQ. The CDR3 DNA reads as TGCGCCAGCAGCTTGGACGGGGATAGCAATCAGCCCCAGCATTTT. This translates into CASSLDGDSNQPQHF.

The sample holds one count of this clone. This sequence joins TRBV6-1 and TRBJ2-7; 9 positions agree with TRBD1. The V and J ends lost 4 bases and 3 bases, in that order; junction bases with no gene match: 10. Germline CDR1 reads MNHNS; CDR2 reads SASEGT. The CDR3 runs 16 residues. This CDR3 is CASSALTGGGNYEQYF. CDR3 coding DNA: TGTGCCAGCAGTGCCCTAACAGGGGGCGGCAACTACGAGCAGTACTTC.

Here the CDR3 reads CASSAQDRGLYEQYF. The CDR3 DNA sequence: TGTGCCAGCAGCGCACAGGACAGGGGGCTTTACGAGCAGTACTTC. The chain recombines TRBV9 with TRBJ2-7; 11 nucleotides align to TRBD1. Germline assignment: CDR1 SGDLS and CDR2 YYNGEE. V gave up 3 bases and J gave up 4 bases; unmatched junction bases: 6. This CDR3 has 15 residues. Combining the CDR3 with reference TRBV9 and TRBJ2-7 gives the whole variable domain DSGVTQTPKHLITATGQRVTLRCSPRSGDLSVYWYQQSLDQGLQFLIQYYNGEERAKGNILERFSAQQFPDLHSELNLSSLELGDSALYFCASSAQDRGLYEQYFGPGTRLTVT.

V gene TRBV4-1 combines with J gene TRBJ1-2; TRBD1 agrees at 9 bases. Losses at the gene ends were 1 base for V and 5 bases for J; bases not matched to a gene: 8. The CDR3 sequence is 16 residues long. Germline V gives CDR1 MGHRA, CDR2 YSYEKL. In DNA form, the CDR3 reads TGCGCCAGCAGCCAAGGGTTGACAGGGGGTACGTATGGCTACACCTTC. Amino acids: CASSQGLTGGTYGYTF.

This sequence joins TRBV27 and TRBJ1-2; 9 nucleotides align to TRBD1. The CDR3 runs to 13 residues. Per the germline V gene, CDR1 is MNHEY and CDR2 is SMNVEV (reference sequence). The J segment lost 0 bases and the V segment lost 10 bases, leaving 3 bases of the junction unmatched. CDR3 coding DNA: TGTGCCACCGGGACAGGGTCTAACTATGGCTACACCTTC. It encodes CATGTGSNYGYTF.

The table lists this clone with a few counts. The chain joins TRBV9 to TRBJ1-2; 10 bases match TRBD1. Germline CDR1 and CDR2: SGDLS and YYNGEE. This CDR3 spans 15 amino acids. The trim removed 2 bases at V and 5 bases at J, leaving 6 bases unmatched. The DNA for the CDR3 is TGTGCCAGCAGCGTTCTGGACAGGGGGACATATGGCTACACCTTC. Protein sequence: CASSVLDRGTYGYTF.

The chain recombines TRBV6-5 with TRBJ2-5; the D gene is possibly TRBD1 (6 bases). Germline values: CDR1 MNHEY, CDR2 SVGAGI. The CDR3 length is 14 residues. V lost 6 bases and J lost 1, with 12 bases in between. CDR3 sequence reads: CASSRDRIQETQYF. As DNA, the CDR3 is TGTGCCAGCAGCCGAGACAGGATCCAAGAGACCCAGTACTTC.

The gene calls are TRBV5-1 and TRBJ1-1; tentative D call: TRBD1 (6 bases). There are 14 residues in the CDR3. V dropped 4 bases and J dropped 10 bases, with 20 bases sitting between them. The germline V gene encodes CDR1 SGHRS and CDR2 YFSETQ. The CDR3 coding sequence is TGCGCCAGCAGCATTGGGGGGGCAGAAAAACGAGCTTTCTTT. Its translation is CASSIGGAEKRAFF.

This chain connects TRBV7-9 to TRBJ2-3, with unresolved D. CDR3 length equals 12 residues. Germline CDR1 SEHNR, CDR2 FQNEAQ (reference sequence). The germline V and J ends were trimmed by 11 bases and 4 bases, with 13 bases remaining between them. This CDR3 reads CAAALTADTQYF. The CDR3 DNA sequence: TGTGCCGCGGCCCTAACGGCAGATACGCAGTATTTT.

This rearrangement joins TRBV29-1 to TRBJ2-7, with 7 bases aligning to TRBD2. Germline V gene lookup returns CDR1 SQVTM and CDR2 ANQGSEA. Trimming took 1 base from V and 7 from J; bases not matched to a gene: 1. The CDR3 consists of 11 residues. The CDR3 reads CSVEGAGEQYF. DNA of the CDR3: TGCAGCGTTGAAGGAGCGGGGGAGCAGTACTTC.

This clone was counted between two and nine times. The CDR3 spells CASSLNLFNTEAFF. The CDR3 nucleotides are TGTGCCAGCAGCTTAAACTTGTTTAACACTGAAGCTTTCTTT. The J gene is TRBJ1-1, the V gene TRBV11-3; D remains unclear. CDR3 length: 14 residues. V gave up 2 bases and J gave up 2 bases, with 9 bases separating them. Germline CDR1 SGHNT, CDR2 YENEEA.